The 4 T cell receptor beta chains below all came from one sample that was sequenced in a study of persistence of HIV-infected CD4 T cells. The libraries were made with immunoSEQ version 4 in survey mode. Profiling relied on immunoSEQ multiplex PCR, and the TCRdb table lists in-frame clones only, not all of them. The sample has 35,000 to 50,000 clones, about 89% seen once. No antigens are known for them. Cells were stimulated nonspecifically with anti-CD3/anti-CD28 magnetic beads. Sorting of responding CD4+ T cells relied on upregulated CD40 ligand together with CD69. This material consisted of CD4+ T cells sorted from PBMCs after roughly 18-hour stimulation, taken from a patient who received antiretroviral therapy. These receptor sequences come from an adult man with HIV who was CMV-seropositive.

This clone is medium-sized (0.01 to 0.1%) in the sample. The genes are TRBV3-1 (or the pseudogene TRBV3-2) and TRBJ1-2; D gene uncertain. With 0 bases removed from V and 6 bases from J, the gap between germline ends came to 17 bases. Per germline, CDR1 LGHDT and CDR2 YNNKEL (reference sequence). The CDR3 is 16 amino acids. The CDR3 nucleotides are TGTGCCAGCAGCCAAGATGGAGGACGGTCGAGCCATGGCTACACCTTC. It translates to CASSQDGGRSSHGYTF.

V gene TRBV11-2 combines with J gene TRBJ2-4, with D hard to call. The CDR3 totals 13 residues. Deletions cut 8 bases from V and 9 bases from J, with 17 bases between. The germline CDR1 and CDR2 sequences are SGHAT and FQNNGV. The CDR3 region has the DNA TGTGCCAGCGCAATCCTCAGAGTGGGCATTCAGTACTTC. It is translated as CASAILRVGIQYF.

This chain joins TRBV28 and TRBJ2-5; D unresolved. V gave up 5 bases and J gave up 7 bases, with 11 bases separating them. CDR1 and CDR2 (germline): MDHEN, SYDVKM. There are 12 residues in the CDR3. CDR3 sequence: CASSLLVGTQYF. CDR3 bases: TGTGCCAGCAGTCTCCTTGTGGGGACCCAGTACTTC.

J is TRBJ2-3 and V is TRBV9; D not resolved. The ends were cut back, 3 bases at V and 0 bases at J, with 14 bases in the middle. Germline-derived CDR1 and CDR2 are SGDLS and YYNGEE. The CDR3 consists of 16 residues. The CDR3 spells CASSARGRFSTDTQYF. The CDR3 DNA is TGTGCCAGCAGCGCCCGTGGACGGTTTAGCACAGATACGCAGTATTTT.